This T cell receptor beta chain was captured in a study of blood T cell repertoires in COVID-19. Trimming left V 4 bases short and J 0 bases short, with 19 bases between. The germline gives CDR1 MDHEN, CDR2 SYDVKM. The CDR3 extends over 18 amino acids. Repertoires were generated with immunoSEQ multiplex PCR, while TCRdb's copy carries only in-frame clones and drops some. The sample lists about 83,000 clones; roughly 86% were seen once. The clonotype comes from an elderly woman in a cohort sampled during active or convalescent COVID-19. This chain uses TRBV28 with TRBJ2-1, with D perhaps matching TRBD2 (5 bases). Sample: peripheral blood. The CDR3 DNA sequence: TGTGCCAGCAGTTCGCGGGCCCTCCACTCGAGCTCCTACAATGAGCAGTTCTTC. It yields the protein CASSSRALHSSSYNEQFF.